This T cell receptor (beta chain) was recorded in a study of low-dose radiotherapy and immunotherapy resistance in tumors. Alpha- and beta-chain coverage of first-strand cDNA came from TRAV- and TRBV-specific primers. TCRs underwent roughly 20 PCR cycles of amplification with a constant-region primer and V-primer adapter. Following isolation, mRNA was amplified via in vitro transcription. TCRdb reanalysed the reads using MiXCR and keeps one entry per CDR3 protein. The sample carries 80,000 to 95,000 distinct CDR3 sequences, 9.4% recorded once. This clonotype was seen ten or more times. V was clipped by 5 bases and J by 8 bases; unmatched bases: 8. In germline, CDR1 is MDHEN, CDR2 SYDVKM. This CDR3 is 13 amino acids long. Noted time point: before trial treatment.

Source: PBMCs, taken before treatment. The receptor comes from a male donor with prostate cancer. The chain joins TRBV28 to TRBJ1-2; 7 nucleotides agree with TRBD1. The CDR3: CASSRQGVNGYTF. The CDR3 DNA follows: TGTGCCAGCAGTCGGCAGGGGGTAAACGGCTACACCTTC.